Each of the 2 T cell receptor beta chains below was sequenced from the same sample in a study of blood T cell repertoires in COVID-19. Only in-frame clones appear in the TCRdb table, and some are missing; sequencing was by immunoSEQ multiplex PCR. Altogether hundreds of thousands of clones are present, more than 70% being singletons, with the ten largest covering about 7%. The source material was peripheral blood. The receptors were gathered from a woman between 65 and 79 years old with COVID-19, enrolled during active disease.

V usage is TRBV29-1 and J usage is TRBJ1-1; 7 nucleotides line up with TRBD1. The CDR3 covers 12 residues. Germline loops: CDR1 SQVTM, CDR2 ANQGSEA. Trimming removed 7 bases from V and 1 base from J; junction bases left unmatched: 3. The CDR3 DNA sequence: TGCAGCGGAGGGACAGAGAACACTGAAGCTTTCTTT. Translated, it gives CSGGTENTEAFF. The full variable domain, completed using reference TRBV29-1 and TRBJ1-1, is SAVISQKPSRDICQRGTSLTIQCQVDSQVTMMFWYRQQPGQSLTLIATANQGSEATYESGFVIDKFPISRPNLTFSTLTVSNMSPEDSSIYLCSGGTENTEAFFGQGTRLTVV.

The CDR3 bases are TGTGCCAGCAGCTTAGTAACAGGGGGCGCTGATACGCAGTATTTT. Translation gives CASSLVTGGADTQYF. The J gene is TRBJ2-3, the V gene TRBV7-9; TRBD1 aligns across 9 bases. CDR1 SEHNR and CDR2 FQNEAQ come from the germline V gene (reference sequence). J gave up 6 bases and V 1 base, and 5 bases lay outside the gene matches. This CDR3 is 15 amino acids long.